This entry concerns a single T cell receptor (beta chain). The count of this clone is one. Its recognized antigen is unknown. Per-nucleotide qualities are absent, and no much larger clonotype sits a single base away. Including the terminal cysteine and phenylalanine, the CDR3 comprises 15 residues. The read is trimmed to its CDR3 DNA, 45 bases read in frame from base 1. Trimming accounts for 0 bases at V and 10 bases at J, while the number of junction bases matched to no gene is 9. From the germline V gene, CDR1 is SGDLS and CDR2 is YYNGEE. This sample was included in a study of B cell selection in AIRE deficiency (dated by TCRdb to between 2017 and 2020). For the study in its entirety: TCRbeta repertoires of sorted blood CD4+ conventional T cells and regulatory T cells were compared between AIRE-deficient patients and healthy controls. The TCR-sequenced cohort comprised about 5 AIRE-deficient APECED patients and about 5 healthy control donors. Broader findings and caveats from the paper: Roughly a third of the Treg TCRbeta sequences shared among healthy donors turned up in patient Tconv cells, suggesting that Treg-biased clones are diverted into the Tconv compartment. Shared Treg sequences had shorter CDR3s, which reflects a bias toward rearrangements containing few non-templated nucleotide insertions. Only TCRbeta chains were sequenced, and about 36% of shared healthy-donor Treg sequences were also present in healthy Tconv cells, possibly due to differing TCRalpha chains. Among over 3,000 shared Treg TCRbeta sequences, 30% to 35% were found to be shared only among healthy donors and around 9.7% only among patients, suggesting that Treg selection is less efficient in the absence of AIRE. In terms of TCRBV gene usage, CDR3 length and TCR diversity, Tconv and Treg cells from AIRE-deficient patients looked similar to Tconv and Treg cells from healthy donors.

The immunoSEQ platform was used to sequence the TCRbeta chain. The authors' pipeline ran thus. About 1.1x10^5 distinct in-frame TCRbeta sequences from patients and around 1.3x10^5 from healthy donors were obtained from pooled conventional T cell repertoires. Treg TCRbeta sequences found in two or more individuals were defined as public, and these public Treg TCRbeta sequences were then searched for in Tconv repertoires. Group differences were tested with Mann-Whitney U tests and Bonferroni-Dunn correction in GraphPad Prism 7.03. Here the immuneACCESS table is served through TCRdb, limited to in-frame sequences with V and J called. Missing clones are a known gap in these copies; in checked studies unresolved V genes cover under half, and the rest lacks a known reason. V and J calls and clone size come straight from that table; D and trimming were deduced from the DNA. The sample contains about 1,600 clones, just over 85% of them found a single time. The ten largest clones represent 1.4% of the sample.

CD4+CD127+ cells were sorted as the conventional CD4 T cell population. The healthy donors who provided the control samples were not related to the patients. Tconv and Treg cells for TCRbeta sequencing were sorted on a FACSAria flow cytometer. The sorted cells went into 5-ml round-bottom polystyrene tubes, and the dry cell pellets were then frozen at -80 degrees C until sequencing. The sequenced sample was CD4+CD127+ conventional T cells sorted from PBMCs. Recombination connected TRBV9 to TRBJ2-1, and TRBD2 aligns with 8 junction nucleotides. The source of this sequence is a human donor in good health. The encoded CDR3 is CASSVVSSGIEEQFF. At the DNA level, the sequence is TGTGCCAGCAGCGTAGTGAGTAGCGGGATCGAGGAGCAGTTCTTC.